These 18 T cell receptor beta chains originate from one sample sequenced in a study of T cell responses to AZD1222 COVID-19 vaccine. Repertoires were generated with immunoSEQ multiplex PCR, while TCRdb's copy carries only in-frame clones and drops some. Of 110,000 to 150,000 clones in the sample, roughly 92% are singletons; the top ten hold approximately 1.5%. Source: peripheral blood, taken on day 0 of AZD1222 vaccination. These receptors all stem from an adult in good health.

The CDR3 spells CASSPRDRGSPLHF. As DNA, the CDR3 is TGTGCCAGCAGCCCCCGGGACCGGGGTTCACCCCTCCACTTT. The chain links TRBV27 to TRBJ1-6; perhaps TRBD1 as D (5 bases). Trimming shortened V by 6 bases and J by 9 bases, and 15 bases separated the two germline ends. The CDR3 totals 14 residues. Germline V lookup: CDR1 MNHEY, CDR2 SMNVEV (reference sequence).

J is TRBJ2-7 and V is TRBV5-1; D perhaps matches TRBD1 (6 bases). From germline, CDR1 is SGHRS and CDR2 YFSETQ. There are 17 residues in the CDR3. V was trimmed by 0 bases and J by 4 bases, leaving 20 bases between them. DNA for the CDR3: TGCGCCAGCAGCTTGGAAGGGGGAGCTAGACTCAATTACGAGCAGTACTTC. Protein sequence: CASSLEGGARLNYEQYF.

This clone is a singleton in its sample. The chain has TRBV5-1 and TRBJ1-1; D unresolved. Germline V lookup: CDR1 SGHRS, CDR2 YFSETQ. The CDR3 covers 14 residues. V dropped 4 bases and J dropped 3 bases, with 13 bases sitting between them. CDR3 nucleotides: TGCGCCAGCAGCCCGGCCCTCCTGGACACTGAAGCTTTCTTT. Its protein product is CASSPALLDTEAFF.

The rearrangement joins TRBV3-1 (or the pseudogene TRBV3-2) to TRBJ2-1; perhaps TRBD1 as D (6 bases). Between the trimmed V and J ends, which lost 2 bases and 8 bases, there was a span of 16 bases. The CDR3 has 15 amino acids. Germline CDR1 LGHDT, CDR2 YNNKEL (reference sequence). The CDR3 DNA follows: TGTGCCAGCAGCCAAATAGGGACATTAGAAGATGAGCAGTTCTTC. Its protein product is CASSQIGTLEDEQFF.

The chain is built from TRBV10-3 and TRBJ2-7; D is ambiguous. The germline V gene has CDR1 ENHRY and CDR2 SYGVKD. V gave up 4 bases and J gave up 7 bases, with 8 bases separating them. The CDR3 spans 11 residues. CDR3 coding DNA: TGTGCCATCAGTGCCGAGGTGGAGCAGTACTTC. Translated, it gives CAISAEVEQYF.

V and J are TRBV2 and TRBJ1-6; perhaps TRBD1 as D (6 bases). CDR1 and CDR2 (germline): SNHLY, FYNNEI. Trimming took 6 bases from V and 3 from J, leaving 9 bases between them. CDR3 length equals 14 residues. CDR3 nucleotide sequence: TGTGCCAGCAGGGGGACATACTATAATTCACCCCTCCACTTT. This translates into CASRGTYYNSPLHF.

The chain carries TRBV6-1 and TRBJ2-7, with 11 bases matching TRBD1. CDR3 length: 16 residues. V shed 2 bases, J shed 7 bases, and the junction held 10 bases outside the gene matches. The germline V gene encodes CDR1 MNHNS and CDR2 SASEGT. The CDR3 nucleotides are TGTGCCAGCAGTGAAATATCAGGACAGGGGGCTGGGGAGCAGTACTTC. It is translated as CASSEISGQGAGEQYF.

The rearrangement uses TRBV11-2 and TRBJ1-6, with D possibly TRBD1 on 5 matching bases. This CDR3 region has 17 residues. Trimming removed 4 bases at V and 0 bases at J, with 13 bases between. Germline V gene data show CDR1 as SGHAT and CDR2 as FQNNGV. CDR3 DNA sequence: TGTGCCAGCAGCTCGAGACAGAGGAGCTCCTATAATTCACCCCTCCACTTT. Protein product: CASSSRQRSSYNSPLHF.

Here the CDR3 reads CASSLDLGGSNQPQHF. CDR3 nucleotide sequence: TGTGCCAGCAGCTTAGATCTGGGCGGGTCTAATCAGCCCCAGCATTTT. The V and J genes are TRBV11-2 and TRBJ1-5; D is uncertain. With 0 bases removed from V and 4 bases from J, the gap between germline ends came to 13 bases. This CDR3 is built from 16 residues. Germline V gene lookup returns CDR1 SGHAT and CDR2 FQNNGV.

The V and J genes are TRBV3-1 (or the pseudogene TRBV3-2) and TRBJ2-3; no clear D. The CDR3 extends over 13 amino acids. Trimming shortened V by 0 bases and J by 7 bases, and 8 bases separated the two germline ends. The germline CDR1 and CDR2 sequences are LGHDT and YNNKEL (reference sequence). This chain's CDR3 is CASSQDGGNTQYF. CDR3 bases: TGTGCCAGCAGCCAAGACGGTGGAAATACGCAGTATTTT.

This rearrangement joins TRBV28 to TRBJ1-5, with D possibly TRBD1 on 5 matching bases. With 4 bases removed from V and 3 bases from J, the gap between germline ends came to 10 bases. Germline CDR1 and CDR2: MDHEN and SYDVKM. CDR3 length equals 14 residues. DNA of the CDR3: TGTGCCAGCAGTTCCCGACAGTCCAATCAGCCCCAGCATTTT. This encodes CASSSRQSNQPQHF.

This CDR3 is CASSLPTGYSGNTIYF. DNA for the CDR3: TGTGCCAGCAGCCTTCCGACAGGATACTCTGGAAACACCATATATTTT. The J gene is TRBJ1-3, the V gene TRBV5-6; D is possibly TRBD1 (6 bases). CDR1 is SGHDT and CDR2 is YYEEEE in the germline V gene. CDR3 length: 16 residues. Trimming stripped 4 bases from V and 0 bases from J, with 14 bases between.

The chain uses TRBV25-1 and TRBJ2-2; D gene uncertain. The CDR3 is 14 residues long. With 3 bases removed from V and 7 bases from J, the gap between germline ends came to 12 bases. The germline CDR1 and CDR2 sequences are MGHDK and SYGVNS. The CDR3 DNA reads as TGTGCCAGCAGTGACAGGCAGCTTAACGGGGAGCTGTTTTTT. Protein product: CASSDRQLNGELFF.

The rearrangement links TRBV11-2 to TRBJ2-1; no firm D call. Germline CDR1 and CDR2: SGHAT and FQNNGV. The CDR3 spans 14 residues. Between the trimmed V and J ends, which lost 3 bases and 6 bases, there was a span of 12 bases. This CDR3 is CASSFGGRANEQFF. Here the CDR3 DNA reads TGTGCCAGCAGCTTTGGTGGCAGAGCCAATGAGCAGTTCTTC.

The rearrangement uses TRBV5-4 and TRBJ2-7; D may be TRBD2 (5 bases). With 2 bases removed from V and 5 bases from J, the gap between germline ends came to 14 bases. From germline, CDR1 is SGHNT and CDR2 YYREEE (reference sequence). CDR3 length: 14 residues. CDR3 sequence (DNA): TGTGCCAGCAGCTTCATAGGTGAGGGAAACGAGCAGTACTTC. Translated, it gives CASSFIGEGNEQYF.

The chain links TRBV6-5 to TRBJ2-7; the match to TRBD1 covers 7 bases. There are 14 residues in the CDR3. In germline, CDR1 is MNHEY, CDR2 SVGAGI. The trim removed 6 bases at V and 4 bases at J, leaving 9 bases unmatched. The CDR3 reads CASRRETGKYEQYF. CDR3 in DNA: TGTGCCAGCAGGAGGGAGACAGGGAAGTACGAGCAGTACTTC.

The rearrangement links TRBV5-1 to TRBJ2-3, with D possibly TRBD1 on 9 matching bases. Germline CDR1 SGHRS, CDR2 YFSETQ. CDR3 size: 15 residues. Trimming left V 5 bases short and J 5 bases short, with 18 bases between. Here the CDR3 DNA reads TGCGCCAGCAGTTTACAGGGGGCGGGAGGAGATACGCAGTATTTT. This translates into CASSLQGAGGDTQYF.

CDR3 in amino acids: CASSPLGGQGPTDTQYF. The CDR3 DNA sequence: TGTGCCAGCAGCCCCCTGGGGGGACAGGGTCCCACAGATACGCAGTATTTT. This chain uses TRBV9 with TRBJ2-3; 9 bases match TRBD1. The germline V gene has CDR1 SGDLS and CDR2 YYNGEE. The junction had 11 bases not matched to a gene; V was cut back by 4 bases and J by 2 bases. The CDR3 spans 17 residues.